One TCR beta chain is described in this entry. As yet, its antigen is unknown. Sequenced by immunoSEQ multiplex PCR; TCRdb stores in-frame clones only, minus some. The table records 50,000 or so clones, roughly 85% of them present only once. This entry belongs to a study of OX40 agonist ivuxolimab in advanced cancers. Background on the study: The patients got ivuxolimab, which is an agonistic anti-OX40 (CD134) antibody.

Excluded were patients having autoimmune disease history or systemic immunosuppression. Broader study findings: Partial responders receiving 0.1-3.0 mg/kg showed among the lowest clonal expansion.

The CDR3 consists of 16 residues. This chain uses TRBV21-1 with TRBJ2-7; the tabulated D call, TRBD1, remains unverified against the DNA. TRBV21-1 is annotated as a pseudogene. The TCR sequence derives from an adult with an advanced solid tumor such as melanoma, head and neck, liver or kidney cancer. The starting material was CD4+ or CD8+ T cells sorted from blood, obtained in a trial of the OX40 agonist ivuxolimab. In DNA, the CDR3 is TGTGCCAGCAGCACCGCCCGGGACAGGAGCTCCTACGAGCAGTACTTC. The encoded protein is CASSTARDRSSYEQYF.